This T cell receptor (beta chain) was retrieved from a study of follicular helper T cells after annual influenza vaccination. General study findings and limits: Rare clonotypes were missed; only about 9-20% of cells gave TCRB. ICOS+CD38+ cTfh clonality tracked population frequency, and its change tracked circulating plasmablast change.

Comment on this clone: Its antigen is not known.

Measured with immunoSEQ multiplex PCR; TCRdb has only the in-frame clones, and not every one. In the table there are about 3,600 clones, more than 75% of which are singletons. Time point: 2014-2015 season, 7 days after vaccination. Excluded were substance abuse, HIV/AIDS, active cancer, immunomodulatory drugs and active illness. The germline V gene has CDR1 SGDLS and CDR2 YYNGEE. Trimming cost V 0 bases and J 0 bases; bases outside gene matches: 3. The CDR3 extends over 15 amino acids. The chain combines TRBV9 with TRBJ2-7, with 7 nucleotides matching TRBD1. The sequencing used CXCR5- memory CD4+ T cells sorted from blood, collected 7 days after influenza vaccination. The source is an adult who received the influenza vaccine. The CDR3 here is CASSVGGTASYEQYF. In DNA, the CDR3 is TGTGCCAGCAGCGTAGGTGGGACAGCCTCCTACGAGCAGTACTTC.